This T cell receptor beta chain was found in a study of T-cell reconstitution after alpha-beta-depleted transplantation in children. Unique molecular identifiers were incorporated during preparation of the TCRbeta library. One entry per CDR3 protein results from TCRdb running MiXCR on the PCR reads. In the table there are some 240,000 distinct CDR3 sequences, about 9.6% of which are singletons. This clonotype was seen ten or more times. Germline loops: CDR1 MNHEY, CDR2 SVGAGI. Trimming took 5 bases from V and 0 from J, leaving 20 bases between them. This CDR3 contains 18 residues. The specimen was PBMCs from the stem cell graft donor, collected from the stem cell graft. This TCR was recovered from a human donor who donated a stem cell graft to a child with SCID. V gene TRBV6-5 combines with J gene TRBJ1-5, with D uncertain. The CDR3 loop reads CASSQPDWAANSNQPQHF. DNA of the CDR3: TGTGCCAGCAGTCAGCCAGATTGGGCGGCGAATAGCAATCAGCCCCAGCATTTT.